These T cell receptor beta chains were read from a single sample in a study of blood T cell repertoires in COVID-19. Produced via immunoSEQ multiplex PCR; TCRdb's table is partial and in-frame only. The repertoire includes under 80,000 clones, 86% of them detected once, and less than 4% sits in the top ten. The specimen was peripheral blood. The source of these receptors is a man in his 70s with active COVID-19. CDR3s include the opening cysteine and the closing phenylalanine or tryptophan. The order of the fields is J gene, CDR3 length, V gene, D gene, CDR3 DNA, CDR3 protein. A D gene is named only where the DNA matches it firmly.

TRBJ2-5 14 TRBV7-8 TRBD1 TGTGCCAGCAGCCGGGACAGGGGCCAAGAGACCCAGTACTTC CASSRDRGQETQYF
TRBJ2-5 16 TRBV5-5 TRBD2 TGTGCCAGCAGCTTTGCTCTAGCGGGAGTTGGGGAGACCCAGTACTTC CASSFALAGVGETQYF
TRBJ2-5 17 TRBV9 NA TGTGCCAGCACCCGAGGGGGTCGAGCGGACCAACAAGAGACCCAGTACTTC CASTRGGRADQQETQYF
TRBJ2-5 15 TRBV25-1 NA TGTGCCAGTCCTCAGACCCGGGGGGCCGGCGAGACCCAGTACTTC CASPQTRGAGETQYF
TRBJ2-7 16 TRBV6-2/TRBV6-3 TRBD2 TGTGCCAGCAGTTATACCACTAGCGGCCTCACCTACGAGCAGTACTTC CASSYTTSGLTYEQYF
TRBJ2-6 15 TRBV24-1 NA TGTGCCACCAGGGGAGGGGGGTCTGGGGCCAACGTCCTGACTTTC CATRGGGSGANVLTF
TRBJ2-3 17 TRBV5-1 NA TGCGCCAGCAGCCTGAATGGGGCCCCCGGCACGCCAGATACGCAGTATTTT CASSLNGAPGTPDTQYF
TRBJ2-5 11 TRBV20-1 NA TGCAGTGCTAGAGGCGGGGAGACCCAGTACTTC CSARGGETQYF
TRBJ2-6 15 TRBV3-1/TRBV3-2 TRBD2 TGTGCCAGCAGCCCGGGGGGCTCTGGGGCCAACGTCCTGACTTTC CASSPGGSGANVLTF
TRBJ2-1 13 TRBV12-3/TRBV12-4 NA TGTGCCAGCAGTGGCCCCCCGTACAATGAGCAGTTCTTC CASSGPPYNEQFF
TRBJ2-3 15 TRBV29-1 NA TGCAGCGCTGGAACCCGGACAGACCGCACAGATACGCAGTATTTT CSAGTRTDRTDTQYF
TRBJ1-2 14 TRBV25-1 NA TGTGCCAGCAGTGAATATGAGGAGGGCCATGGCTACACCTTC CASSEYEEGHGYTF
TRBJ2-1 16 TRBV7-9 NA TGTGCCAGCACCTATCGGACCGCGGGCTCCTACAATGAGCAGTTCTTC CASTYRTAGSYNEQFF
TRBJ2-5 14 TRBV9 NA TGTGCCAGCAGCGAGGGTGCGGGCCAAGAGACCCAGTACTTC CASSEGAGQETQYF
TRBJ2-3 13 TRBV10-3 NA TGTGCCATCAACGTAGGAGAGGGAGATACGCAGTATTTT CAINVGEGDTQYF
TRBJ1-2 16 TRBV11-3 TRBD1 TGTGCCAGCAGCTTAGGATTGGGACAGGGTAACTATGGCTACACCTTC CASSLGLGQGNYGYTF
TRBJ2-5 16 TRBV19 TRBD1 TGTGCCAGTAGTATAGTTGGGACAGGGGGCTTGGAGACCCAGTACTTC CASSIVGTGGLETQYF
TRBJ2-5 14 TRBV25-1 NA TGTGCCACCGCCGGGGTGGGCGACCAAGAGACCCAGTACTTC CATAGVGDQETQYF